A single sample is the source of the 10 T cell receptor beta chains below, sequenced in a study of blood T cell repertoires in COVID-19 (dated by TCRdb to the early 2020s). The protocol used for the library was the immunoSEQ multiplex PCR assay. The source is immuneACCESS, and TCRdb retained only in-frame sequences with V and J called. Part of the clones is not carried over; for the studies checked, unresolved V genes explain less than half of this, and the remainder is unexplained. For this sample there are around 300,000 clones; 87% appear just once. The leading ten clones occupy roughly 2.3% of the sample. The sample consisted of peripheral blood. These receptors all come from a man between 18 and 29 years old with active or convalescent COVID-19.

The genes are TRBV6-2 or TRBV6-3 and TRBJ2-3, with 8 positions matching TRBD1. Germline V gene sequence: CDR1 MNHEY, CDR2 SVGEGT. The CDR3 runs 14 residues. V was clipped by 5 bases and J by 2 bases; unmatched bases: 3. This CDR3 is CASSGTGHTDTQYF. CDR3 sequence (DNA): TGTGCCAGCAGTGGGACAGGTCACACAGATACGCAGTATTTT.

Written as DNA, the CDR3 is TGTGCCAGCAGCGCATCCGGGACTCCCCTCAGGGAGACCCAGTACTTC. Protein sequence: CASSASGTPLRETQYF. The rearrangement joins TRBV14 to TRBJ2-5; a possible D gene is TRBD2 (6 bases). CDR1 is SGHDN, CDR2 FVKESK, per germline. The CDR3 sequence is 16 residues long. V lost 5 bases and J 5 bases, leaving 21 bases between the germline ends.

The rearrangement uses TRBV28 and TRBJ2-7, with a possible D match to TRBD2 (6 bases). In germline, CDR1 is MDHEN, CDR2 SYDVKM. V lost 6 bases and J 0 bases, leaving 24 bases between the germline ends. The CDR3 sequence is 18 residues long. The CDR3 protein is CASSLVVRLEPNSYEQYF. As DNA, the CDR3 is TGTGCCAGCAGCCTAGTCGTGAGACTAGAGCCTAACTCCTACGAGCAGTACTTC.

The V and J genes are TRBV27 and TRBJ2-1, with D maybe TRBD2 (6 bases). The V and J ends lost 5 bases and 7 bases respectively, with 12 bases between them. CDR3 size: 13 residues. Germline V gives CDR1 MNHEY, CDR2 SMNVEV (reference sequence). CDR3 in amino acids: CASSRPLANEQFF. CDR3 DNA sequence: TGTGCCAGCAGTAGACCCCTAGCGAATGAGCAGTTCTTC.

The chain links TRBV20-1 to TRBJ1-6; perhaps TRBD1 as D (5 bases). Germline loops: CDR1 DFQATT, CDR2 SNEGSKA (reference sequence). The CDR3 has 11 amino acids. V lost 7 bases to trimming and J lost 6 bases, with 7 bases between them. The CDR3 region is CSGQGNSPLHF. CDR3 DNA sequence: TGCAGTGGGCAGGGTAATTCACCCCTCCACTTT.

This rearrangement joins TRBV5-8 to TRBJ2-3; D perhaps matches TRBD1 (5 bases). The CDR3 is made up of 16 amino acids. V was shortened by 0 bases and J by 5 bases, with 16 bases between the two germline ends. Per germline, CDR1 SGHTS and CDR2 YDEGEE. The CDR3 loop reads CASSLDRLGRLDTQYF. The CDR3 nucleotides are TGTGCCAGCAGCTTGGACAGGTTAGGAAGGTTAGATACGCAGTATTTT.

The chain employs TRBV4-3 and TRBJ1-6, with D tentatively TRBD1 (6 bases). Between the trimmed V and J ends, which lost 2 bases and 8 bases, there was a span of 19 bases. This CDR3 has 17 residues. Germline V gives CDR1 LGHNA, CDR2 YSLEER. The CDR3 loop reads CASSQSQVWQGYSPLHF. CDR3 DNA: TGCGCCAGCAGCCAATCCCAGGTCTGGCAGGGGTATTCACCCCTCCACTTT.

This clone appeared a single time. This chain joins TRBV27 and TRBJ2-7; 7 nucleotides line up with TRBD1. In germline, CDR1 is MNHEY, CDR2 SMNVEV (reference sequence). Trimming removed 5 bases from V and 2 bases from J; junction bases left unmatched: 6. This CDR3 comprises 14 residues. The chain's CDR3 is CASSPGTDTYEQYF. DNA for the CDR3: TGTGCCAGCAGTCCCGGGACAGACACCTACGAGCAGTACTTC.

A single count supports this clone. The rearrangement links TRBV4-1 to TRBJ1-1; a weak D match, TRBD1 (5 bases). The CDR3 runs to 18 residues. Germline CDR1 and CDR2: MGHRA and YSYEKL. Trimming took off 1 base at V and 10 bases at J, with 28 bases between the two ends. For the CDR3, the DNA is TGCGCCAGCAGCCAAGGAGGAGGGACGCGAGGCCGGACGGGGTTAGCTTTCTTT. It encodes CASSQGGGTRGRTGLAFF.

The CDR3 region has the DNA TGCAGCGTTGGGAGACGGGGTGAAAAACTGTTTTTT. Its protein product is CSVGRRGEKLFF. The chain joins TRBV29-1 to TRBJ1-4, with no clear D. The CDR3 spans 12 residues. The V end lost 4 bases, the J end lost 7 bases, and 10 bases lay between the germline ends. Germline CDR1 is SQVTM and CDR2 is ANQGSEA.